Sequencing of this TCR beta chain was carried out in a study of identical twins (dated by TCRdb to 2016 to 2017). The study in broad terms: TCR alpha and beta repertoires from monozygotic twins, unrelated adults of various ages and cord blood were deep-sequenced to test whether fetal clonotypes persist. Replicate twin experiments were performed at different times using different library preparation protocols to rule out contamination. General findings and caveats noted by the study authors: Invariant T cells such as MAIT and iNKT could partly confound zero-insertion analyses, although diverse VJ usage argued against such confounding for most clonotypes. Because the same donors could not be followed over many years, the conclusions depended on cross-sectional statistical analysis. Out-of-frame TCR alpha sharing in monozygotic twins was systematically underestimated by recombination models, whereas sharing between unrelated individuals was in agreement with the recombination models. Abundant cord blood beta clonotypes carried fewer insertions; young adult naive repertoires showed a weaker similar trend, while memory repertoires showed none. Compared with coincidental sharing between unrelated individuals, out-of-frame TCR alpha sequences shared between twins showed an excess of sequences with low generation probability. A weaker excess of twin sharing was found in beta out-of-frame sequences because the signal-to-noise ratio was lowered by fewer shared sequences.

To prepare the library, 5' RACE was applied. The sample was run on an Illumina HiSeq 2000. A universal primer binding site was introduced by template switching, and a unique molecular identifier was present in the final cDNA, enabling accurate counting of TCR cDNA molecules. First-strand cDNA for TCR alpha and beta chains was synthesized from specific primers in the conserved constant-segment region. To control for contamination, each cDNA library was double barcoded with a SMART-Mk sample barcode plus Illumina barcodes. Two successive PCR steps introduced TruSeq adapter sequences along with Illumina sample barcodes. TCR alpha and beta cDNA libraries were sequenced on the Illumina HiSeq platform with custom primers. In the paper's pipeline: MiGEC processed the raw reads to extract unique molecular identifiers, while MiXCR was used to determine the CDR3 positions. Recombination models were inferred per individual with the repgenHMM and IGoR tools using an EM algorithm. The tcR package in R was used for shared clonotype analysis, with sharing normalized by the product of cloneset sizes. To study raw recombination free of thymic and clonal selection effects, out-of-frame nonproductive sequences were analyzed. In TCRdb, the public reads were trimmed at Q25 with fastp and aligned with MiXCR, with productive beta chains retained. Rows merge per CDR3 protein into single entries with the most common DNA and genes. The V and J calls follow TCRdb's processing rather than the paper's. Within this sample are hundreds of thousands of distinct CDR3 sequences, with around 12% of them counted one time only. Together, the top ten hold around 6.9% of the sample.

For CDR1 and CDR2, the germline V gene lists MGHRA and YSYEKL. The CDR3, cysteine through phenylalanine, is 14 amino acids long. Only the CDR3 part of the read is kept: 42 bases, read in frame from the first base. The junction shows trimming of 4 bases on V and 4 bases on J, and the gene matches do not reach 4 bases of it. Points on this clonotype: The target of this receptor is not known. No base quality information exists; no much larger clone differs at one position.

Every donor was a healthy Caucasian. The twin cohort consisted of three pairs of female monozygotic twins, all aged about 18 to 29 years. Positive isolation kits from Invitrogen were used to isolate CD4+ and CD8+ T cell populations. In addition, the sample was reused for a study of yellow fever vaccine responses in identical twins. As the second study states: According to the authors, in identical twins the way T cells responded to vaccination appeared partly convergent and partly personalized. The study precisely tracked vaccine-responding T cell clones in identical twins.

This receptor was obtained from a woman aged 18-30 years in good health. What was sequenced was CD8+ T cells sorted from blood. The sequence is built from TRBV4-1 and TRBJ2-7; the central 10 bases match TRBD2. The bases are TGCGCCAGCAGCCTAACTAGCGGGATGTACGAGCAGTACTTC. This translates into CASSLTSGMYEQYF.